This T cell receptor beta chain was captured in a study of chemoradiotherapy in HPV16-positive cancers. Study in general: A couple of HPV16-positive patients' cells yielded candidate HPV-specific clones and common motifs. General study points: Non-HPV-specific T cells did not expand in tumors during treatment, whereas candidate HPV-specific clones and E7-related motifs did. The functional HPV-specific definition rests on just a couple of HPV16-positive patients.

Over chemoradiotherapy, repertoires were sampled more than once. This clone was found once. Its antigen is unknown. TCRdb's copy holds only in-frame clones and misses some; the assay was immunoSEQ multiplex PCR. The sample yields 20,000 to 25,000 clones, roughly 66% seen once. The sample was taken from a patient who underwent chemoradiotherapy. This TCR was recovered from a human donor with HPV-associated anogenital cancer.

The CDR3 loop is CASSMDLDYEQYF. The CDR3 DNA sequence: TGTGCCAGTAGTATGGACCTAGATTACGAGCAGTACTTC. This sequence joins TRBV19 and TRBJ2-7; no clear D. V lost 3 bases and J 4 bases, leaving 10 bases between the germline ends. The CDR3 loop spans 13 amino acids. The germline gives CDR1 LNHDA, CDR2 SQIVND (reference sequence).